The next 27 T cell receptor beta chains were all read from a single sample in a study of cytomegalovirus exposure and HLA in healthy donors. Researchers ran the PCR with 60 Vbeta and 13 Jbeta primers. Only in-frame clones appear in the TCRdb table, and some are missing; sequencing was by immunoSEQ multiplex PCR. The sample includes about 150,000 clones, roughly 86% of them seen just once. Sequencing was carried out using PBMCs. The receptors originated from a girl under 18 in good health and CMV-seropositive.

The CDR3 DNA reads TGTGCCAGCAGTGACTTTCTCCGGGGGGTTGAAGCTTTCTTT. Protein product: CASSDFLRGVEAFF. The gene calls are TRBV6-4 and TRBJ1-1; weak D call: TRBD1 (5 bases). V gave up 1 base and J gave up 7 bases, with 13 bases separating them. From germline, CDR1 is MRHNA and CDR2 SNTAGT. The CDR3 has 14 amino acids.

The rearrangement links TRBV5-6 to TRBJ1-3, with D perhaps matching TRBD1 (6 bases). CDR1 and CDR2 (germline): SGHDT, YYEEEE. V was shortened by 4 bases and J by 0 bases, with 8 bases between the two germline ends. CDR3 length equals 14 residues. This CDR3 reads CASSPDSSGNTIYF. In DNA, the CDR3 is TGTGCCAGCAGCCCGGACAGCTCTGGAAACACCATATATTTT.

V usage is TRBV5-4 and J usage is TRBJ2-1; 13 bases match TRBD2. The germline CDR1 and CDR2 sequences are SGHNT and YYREEE (reference sequence). With V trimmed by 3 bases and J by 7 bases, 4 bases remained unmatched. This CDR3 spans 15 amino acids. The CDR3 region has the DNA TGTGCCAGCAGCTCCCGGACTAGCGGGGGAAATGAGCAGTTCTTC. The encoded protein is CASSSRTSGGNEQFF.

The chain recombines TRBV6-1 with TRBJ1-2, with 10 positions matching TRBD1. Germline values: CDR1 MNHNS, CDR2 SASEGT. The J segment lost 6 bases and the V segment lost 2 bases, leaving 18 bases of the junction unmatched. CDR3 size: 19 residues. The CDR3 spells CASSESLLSRQGAYHGYTF. The CDR3 nucleotides read TGTGCCAGCAGTGAATCCTTGCTTTCGAGACAGGGGGCATATCATGGCTACACCTTC.

The chain joins TRBV4-1 to TRBJ2-5; D is perhaps TRBD2 (7 bases). V was clipped by 0 bases and J by 5 bases, with 10 bases between them. The CDR3 covers 14 residues. CDR1 is MGHRA and CDR2 is YSYEKL in the germline V gene. CDR3 protein: CASSQERGAETQYF. The DNA of the CDR3 is TGCGCCAGCAGCCAAGAACGGGGGGCGGAGACCCAGTACTTC.

The V gene is TRBV7-8, the J gene TRBJ1-2; 7 bases align to TRBD1. Trimming removed 0 bases from V and 5 bases from J; junction bases left unmatched: 0. Looked up from germline, CDR1 is SGHVS and CDR2 is FQNEAQ. This CDR3 has 13 amino acids. The CDR3 DNA reads as TGTGCCAGCAGCTTAGCCAGGGGGTATGGCTACACCTTC. Translation: CASSLARGYGYTF.

In its sample, this clone was seen once. The J gene is TRBJ1-2, the V gene TRBV11-2; 7 bases agree with TRBD1. Germline V gives CDR1 SGHAT, CDR2 FQNNGV. Trimming took 5 bases from V and 4 from J; bases not matched to a gene: 13. This CDR3 contains 16 residues. As DNA, the CDR3 is TGTGCCAGCAGCCCCTTTACCGGGACAGTAATCTATGGCTACACCTTC. Residues: CASSPFTGTVIYGYTF.

This clone was seen more than once but under ten times. J is TRBJ2-5 and V is TRBV2; D may be TRBD2 (6 bases). V gave up 7 bases and J gave up 10 bases, with 13 bases separating them. In germline, CDR1 is SNHLY, CDR2 FYNNEI. The length of the CDR3 is 11 residues. CDR3 DNA sequence: TGTGCCAGCACTCCCGTGCGGGACCAGTACTTC. Its protein is CASTPVRDQYF.

The chain has TRBV18 and TRBJ1-1; no definite D call. Germline V CDR1 and CDR2: KGHSH, LQKENI. CDR3 length: 16 residues. V lost 3 bases, J lost 5 bases, and 19 bases lay in between. The CDR3 nucleotides read TGTGCCAGCTCACCTTTATGGGAGGGTAGGAATACTGAAGCTTTCTTT. This encodes CASSPLWEGRNTEAFF. Filled out from reference TRBV18 and TRBJ1-1, the complete variable domain reads NAGVMQNPRHLVRRRGQEARLRCSPMKGHSHVYWYRQLPEEGLKFMVYLQKENIIDESGMPKERFSAEFPKEGPSILRIQQVVRGDSAAYFCASSPLWEGRNTEAFFGQGTRLTVV.

The chain carries TRBV4-1 and TRBJ1-6; 8 nucleotides agree with TRBD1. Germline lookup yields CDR1 MGHRA and CDR2 YSYEKL. The CDR3 length is 16 residues. V dropped 0 bases and J dropped 7; count of bases not matched to a gene: 5. CDR3 in amino acids: CASSQEQGARNSPLHF. DNA of the CDR3: TGCGCCAGCAGCCAAGAGCAGGGGGCAAGGAATTCACCCCTCCACTTT.

The chain links TRBV5-4 to TRBJ2-1; 9 nucleotides match TRBD1. The CDR3 loop spans 15 amino acids. Germline values: CDR1 SGHNT, CDR2 YYREEE (reference sequence). With V trimmed by 1 base and J by 9 bases, 8 bases remained unmatched. Here the CDR3 reads CASSLPAGQGSEQFF. CDR3 bases: TGTGCCAGCAGCTTGCCCGCGGGACAGGGAAGTGAGCAGTTCTTC.

The rearrangement uses TRBV6-1 and TRBJ1-2; D gene unclear. V lost 7 bases and J lost 4, with 7 bases in between. Germline V CDR1 and CDR2: MNHNS, SASEGT. This CDR3 spans 11 amino acids. The DNA of the CDR3 is TGTGCCAGCACTAACAGCTATGGCTACACCTTC. It yields the protein CASTNSYGYTF.

The gene calls are TRBV5-4 and TRBJ1-5; 7 bases map to TRBD1. Germline trimming cut 1 base from V and 0 bases from J; bases unmatched to any gene: 7. The CDR3 covers 17 residues. In germline, CDR1 is SGHNT, CDR2 YYREEE (reference sequence). CDR3 residues: CASSLPAQGISNQPQHF. The CDR3 DNA reads as TGTGCCAGCAGCTTGCCGGCACAGGGGATTAGCAATCAGCCCCAGCATTTT.

The chain links TRBV9 to TRBJ2-3, with 9 bases fitting TRBD1. The ends lost 3 bases at V and 2 bases at J; junction bases unmatched: 4. The CDR3 sequence is 15 residues long. Germline assignment: CDR1 SGDLS and CDR2 YYNGEE. The CDR3 is CASSEGTGTTDTQYF. CDR3 sequence (DNA): TGTGCCAGCAGCGAAGGGACAGGGACCACAGATACGCAGTATTTT.

The V and J genes are TRBV15 and TRBJ2-1, with TRBD2 matching 7 bases. There are 15 residues in the CDR3. Looked up from germline, CDR1 is LNHNV and CDR2 is YYDKDF (reference sequence). J gave up 2 bases and V 4 bases, and 5 bases lay outside the gene matches. The CDR3 loop is CATSIRSGTYNEQFF. The CDR3 DNA reads as TGTGCCACCAGCATCCGGAGCGGGACCTACAATGAGCAGTTCTTC.

This rearrangement joins TRBV7-2 to TRBJ2-1; 11 bases match TRBD2. This CDR3 is built from 15 residues. The germline V gene has CDR1 SGHTA and CDR2 FQGNSA. With V trimmed by 3 bases and J by 6 bases, 4 bases remained unmatched. The CDR3 DNA is TGTGCCAGCAGCTTTGGTCTAGCGGGGGGCAATGAGCAGTTCTTC. Translated, it gives CASSFGLAGGNEQFF.

This clone was seen a single time. The J gene is TRBJ1-1, the V gene TRBV9; 7 positions agree with TRBD1. The trim removed 4 bases at V and 2 bases at J, leaving 17 bases unmatched. This CDR3 comprises 18 residues. Per germline, CDR1 SGDLS and CDR2 YYNGEE. CDR3 bases: TGTGCCAGCAGCACCCTACCAGGAGGACAGGCTTTAAACACTGAAGCTTTCTTT. Amino acids: CASSTLPGGQALNTEAFF. Complete variable domain (other parts from reference TRBV9 and TRBJ1-1): DSGVTQTPKHLITATGQRVTLRCSPRSGDLSVYWYQQSLDQGLQFLIQYYNGEERAKGNILERFSAQQFPDLHSELNLSSLELGDSALYFCASSTLPGGQALNTEAFFGQGTRLTVV.

This chain connects TRBV19 to TRBJ1-4; 9 nucleotides match TRBD1. Germline lookup yields CDR1 LNHDA and CDR2 SQIVND (reference sequence). The CDR3 runs to 17 residues. V dropped 7 bases and J dropped 8; count of bases not matched to a gene: 17. DNA for the CDR3: TGTGCCAGTACATCGGGGCCGGGACAGGGTGCGCCGGAAAAACTGTTTTTT. This sequence encodes CASTSGPGQGAPEKLFF.

The chain recombines TRBV6-5 with TRBJ2-7; 12 bases match TRBD2. The length of the CDR3 is 16 residues. V was clipped by 2 bases and J by 4 bases; unmatched bases: 6. CDR1 and CDR2 (germline): MNHEY, SVGAGI. The CDR3 here is CASSYTASGGEYEQYF. DNA of the CDR3: TGTGCCAGCAGTTACACGGCTAGCGGGGGGGAATACGAGCAGTACTTC.

This chain uses TRBV9 with TRBJ1-2; the D gene is possibly TRBD1 (6 bases). Trimming pared 6 bases from V and 5 bases from J, leaving 17 bases between. The germline gives CDR1 SGDLS, CDR2 YYNGEE. The CDR3 runs to 14 residues. The CDR3 here is CASTEGGQSYGYTF. CDR3 in DNA: TGTGCCAGCACCGAGGGGGGGCAATCGTATGGCTACACCTTC.

The J gene is TRBJ1-1, the V gene TRBV13, with D possibly TRBD1 on 5 matching bases. The germline V gene encodes CDR1 PRHDT and CDR2 FYEKMQ (reference sequence). Trimming took 9 bases from V and 7 from J, leaving 15 bases between them. This CDR3 has 12 residues. CDR3 coding DNA: TGTGCCAGTGCCCCAGGGTGCTATGAAGCTTTCTTT. Translated: CASAPGCYEAFF.

The chain carries TRBV15 and TRBJ1-3; D is ambiguous. Germline V gene sequence: CDR1 LNHNV, CDR2 YYDKDF (reference sequence). Deletions cut 5 bases from V and 4 bases from J, with 9 bases between. The CDR3 runs to 13 residues. CDR3 residues: CATSLARGNTIYF. In nucleotides, the CDR3 is TGTGCCACCAGCTTGGCGCGGGGAAACACCATATATTTT.

The chain recombines TRBV18 with TRBJ1-1; 8 bases match TRBD1. Germline CDR1 and CDR2: KGHSH and LQKENI. The CDR3 spans 13 residues. J was trimmed by 6 bases and V by 2 bases; bases with no gene match: 2. The CDR3 DNA is TGTGCCAGCTCACCATACAGGGGGGCTGAAGCTTTCTTT. This codes for CASSPYRGAEAFF.

The chain couples TRBV10-3 to TRBJ2-7; 7 bases align to TRBD1. The length of the CDR3 is 15 residues. V gave up 6 bases and J gave up 0 bases; unmatched junction bases: 8. From germline, CDR1 is ENHRY and CDR2 SYGVKD. As DNA, the CDR3 is TGTGCCATCAGCCCGGGACAGTCCCCCTCCTACGAGCAGTACTTC. This encodes CAISPGQSPSYEQYF.

J is TRBJ1-4 and V is TRBV5-1, with a possible D match to TRBD1 (5 bases). Germline CDR1 is SGHRS and CDR2 is YFSETQ. This CDR3 has 16 amino acids. The V end was cut by 3 bases, the J end by 0 bases, with 12 bases between. The CDR3 coding sequence is TGCGCCAGCAGCTACGGACACAGTGCAACTAATGAAAAACTGTTTTTT. This codes for CASSYGHSATNEKLFF.

The chain is built from TRBV10-3 and TRBJ2-1; 8 bases match TRBD1. The germline CDR1 and CDR2 sequences are ENHRY and SYGVKD. The CDR3 has 13 residues. V lost 10 bases to trimming and J lost 6 bases; unmatched junction nucleotides: 8. CDR3 in amino acids: CATSTGVGNEQFF. DNA for the CDR3: TGTGCCACGTCGACAGGGGTCGGCAATGAGCAGTTCTTC.

V gene TRBV5-1 combines with J gene TRBJ1-1; the D gene is possibly TRBD1 (5 bases). This CDR3 contains 15 residues. Between the trimmed V and J ends, which lost 1 base and 2 bases, there was a span of 12 bases. The germline CDR1 and CDR2 sequences are SGHRS and YFSETQ. The CDR3 is CASSLSNRINTEAFF. For the CDR3, the DNA is TGCGCCAGCAGCTTGAGCAACAGGATCAACACTGAAGCTTTCTTT.